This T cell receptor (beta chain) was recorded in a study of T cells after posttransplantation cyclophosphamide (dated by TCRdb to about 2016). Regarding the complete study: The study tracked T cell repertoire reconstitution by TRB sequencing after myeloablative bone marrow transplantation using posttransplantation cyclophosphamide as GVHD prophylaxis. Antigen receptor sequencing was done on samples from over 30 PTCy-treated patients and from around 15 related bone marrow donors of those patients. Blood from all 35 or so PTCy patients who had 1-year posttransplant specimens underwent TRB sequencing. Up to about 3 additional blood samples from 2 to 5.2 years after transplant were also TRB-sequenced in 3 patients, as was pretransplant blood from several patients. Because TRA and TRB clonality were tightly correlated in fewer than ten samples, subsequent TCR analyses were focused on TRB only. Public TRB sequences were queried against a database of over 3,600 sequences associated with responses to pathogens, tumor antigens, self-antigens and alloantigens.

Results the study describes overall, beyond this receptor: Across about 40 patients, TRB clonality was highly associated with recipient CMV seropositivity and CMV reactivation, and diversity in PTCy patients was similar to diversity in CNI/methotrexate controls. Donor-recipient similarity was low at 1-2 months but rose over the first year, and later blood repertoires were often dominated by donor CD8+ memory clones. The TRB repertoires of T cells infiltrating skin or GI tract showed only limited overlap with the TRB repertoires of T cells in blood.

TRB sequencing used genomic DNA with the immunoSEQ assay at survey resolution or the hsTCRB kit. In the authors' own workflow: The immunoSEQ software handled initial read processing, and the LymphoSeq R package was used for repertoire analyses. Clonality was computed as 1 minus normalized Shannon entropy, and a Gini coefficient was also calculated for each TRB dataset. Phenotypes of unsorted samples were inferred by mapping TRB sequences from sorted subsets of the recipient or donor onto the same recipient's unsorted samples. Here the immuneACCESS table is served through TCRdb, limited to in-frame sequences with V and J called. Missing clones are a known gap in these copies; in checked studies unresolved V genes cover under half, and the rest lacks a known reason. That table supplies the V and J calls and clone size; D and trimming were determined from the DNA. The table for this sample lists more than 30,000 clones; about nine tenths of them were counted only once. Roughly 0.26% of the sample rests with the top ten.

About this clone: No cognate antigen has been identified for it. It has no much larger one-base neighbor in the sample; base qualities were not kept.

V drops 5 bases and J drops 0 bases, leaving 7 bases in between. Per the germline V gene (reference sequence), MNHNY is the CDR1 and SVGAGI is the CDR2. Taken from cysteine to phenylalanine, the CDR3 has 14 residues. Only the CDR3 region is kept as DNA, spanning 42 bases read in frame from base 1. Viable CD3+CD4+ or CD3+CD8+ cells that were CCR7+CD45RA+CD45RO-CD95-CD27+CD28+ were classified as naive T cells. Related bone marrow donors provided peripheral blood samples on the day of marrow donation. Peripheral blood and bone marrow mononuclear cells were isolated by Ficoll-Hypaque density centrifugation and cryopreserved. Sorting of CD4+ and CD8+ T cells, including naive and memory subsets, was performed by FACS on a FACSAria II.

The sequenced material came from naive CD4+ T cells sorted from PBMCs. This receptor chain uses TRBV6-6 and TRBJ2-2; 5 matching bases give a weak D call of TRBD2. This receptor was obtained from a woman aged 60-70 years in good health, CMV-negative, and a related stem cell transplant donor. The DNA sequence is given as TGTGCCAGCAGTAGCGGACCGAACACCGGGGAGCTGTTTTTT. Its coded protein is CASSSGPNTGELFF.